These 9 T cell receptor beta chains came from one sample sequenced in a study of blood T cell repertoires in COVID-19. The method was immunoSEQ multiplex PCR; TCRdb's version includes in-frame clones alone and lacks a portion of them. The sample shows some 270,000 clones, approximately 85% of them seen only once. Sequenced material: peripheral blood. Receptors were obtained from an elderly woman with COVID-19, enrolled during active disease.

The V and J genes are TRBV14 and TRBJ1-2; D is unresolved. V gave up 3 bases and J gave up 8 bases, with 13 bases separating them. Germline V CDR1 and CDR2: SGHDN, FVKESK. This CDR3 spans 13 amino acids. DNA for the CDR3: TGTGCCAGCAGCCAGGCCGCTGCGGGAGGCTACACCTTC. It specifies CASSQAAAGGYTF.

In this sample, this clone turned up once. The V call is TRBV24-1, the J call TRBJ2-1, with 12 bases lining up with TRBD2. The CDR3 loop spans 14 amino acids. The V gene's germline CDR1 is KGHDR and CDR2 SFDVKD. Unmatched junction bases numbered 9, after V lost 9 bases and J lost 10 bases. Written as DNA, the CDR3 is TGTGCCACCGGACTAGCGGGGTCGTCGGTGGAGCAGTTCTTC. This encodes CATGLAGSSVEQFF.

This sequence joins TRBV6-5 and TRBJ1-2, with D possibly TRBD1 on 5 matching bases. Germline CDR1 is MNHEY and CDR2 is SVGAGI. The CDR3 is made up of 11 amino acids. V was shortened by 8 bases and J by 7 bases, with 11 bases between the two germline ends. The CDR3 sequence: CASDGAGGYTF. The CDR3 DNA reads TGTGCCAGCGATGGGGCTGGTGGCTACACCTTC.

The rearrangement links TRBV30 to TRBJ2-2, with TRBD2 as a possible D gene (5 bases). CDR1 is GTSNPN and CDR2 is SVGIG in the germline V gene (reference sequence). This CDR3 region has 14 residues. Trimming shortened V by 2 bases and J by 8 bases, and 15 bases separated the two germline ends. The CDR3, as DNA: TGTGCCTGGAGTCCCCCGGGGTACGGAGGGGAGCTGTTTTTT. This codes for CAWSPPGYGGELFF. Drawing the rest from reference TRBV30 and TRBJ2-2, the complete variable domain is SQTIHQWPATLVQPVGSPLSLECTVEGTSNPNLYWYRQAAGRGLQLLFYSVGIGQISSEVPQNLSASRPQDRQFILSSKKLLLSDSGFYLCAWSPPGYGGELFFGEGSRLTVL.

The chain links TRBV7-2 to TRBJ2-1; a possible D gene is TRBD2 (6 bases). The V gene lost 0 bases and the J gene lost 10 bases, with 19 bases spanning the gap. The CDR3 is 16 amino acids. The germline V gene has CDR1 SGHTA and CDR2 FQGNSA. The CDR3 loop reads CASSLAPSLAQREQFF. The CDR3 bases are TGTGCCAGCAGCTTAGCGCCCTCACTAGCCCAGAGGGAGCAGTTCTTC.

The gene calls are TRBV7-6 and TRBJ1-2, with unresolved D. From germline, CDR1 is SGHVS and CDR2 FNYEAQ. The CDR3 loop spans 15 amino acids. The V end was cut by 2 bases, the J end by 0 bases, with 10 bases between. CDR3 amino acids: CASSLMAEPNYGYTF. The CDR3 bases are TGTGCCAGCAGCTTAATGGCAGAACCTAACTATGGCTACACCTTC.

V gene TRBV19 combines with J gene TRBJ2-3; 14 bases match TRBD2. Trimming cost V 4 bases and J 4 bases; bases outside gene matches: 7. Germline CDR1 and CDR2: LNHDA and SQIVND (reference sequence). The CDR3 is made up of 17 amino acids. The CDR3, as DNA: TGTGCCAGTAGTACCCCCGGACTAGCGGGGGGTGCAGATACGCAGTATTTT. Protein product: CASSTPGLAGGADTQYF. Variable domain in full (rest from reference TRBV19 and TRBJ2-3): DGGITQSPKYLFRKEGQNVTLSCEQNLNHDAMYWYRQDPGQGLRLIYYSQIVNDFQKGDIAEGYSVSREKKESFPLTVTSAQKNPTAFYLCASSTPGLAGGADTQYFGPGTRLTVL.

This clone has more than one count but fewer than ten. The rearrangement joins TRBV3-1 (or the pseudogene TRBV3-2) to TRBJ1-1; D uncertain. The CDR3 extends over 14 amino acids. With 0 bases removed from V and 10 bases from J, the gap between germline ends came to 15 bases. CDR1 is LGHDT, CDR2 YNNKEL, per germline (reference sequence). The DNA of the CDR3 is TGTGCCAGCAGCCAAGACGGGTCCGGAAGGAGAGCTTTCTTT. Translation gives CASSQDGSGRRAFF.

The chain combines TRBV15 with TRBJ2-3; D uncertain. The CDR3 covers 14 residues. V lost 5 bases to trimming and J lost 1 base, with 10 bases between them. Germline CDR1 and CDR2: LNHNV and YYDKDF (reference sequence). CDR3 region: CATSPPRRTDTQYF. CDR3 DNA: TGTGCCACCAGCCCCCCGCGCCGCACAGATACGCAGTATTTT. Full variable domain (rest looked up from reference TRBV15 and TRBJ2-3): DAMVIQNPRYQVTQFGKPVTLSCSQTLNHNVMYWYQQKSSQAPKLLFHYYDKDFNNEADTPDNFQSRRPNTSFCFLDIRSPGLGDTAMYLCATSPPRRTDTQYFGPGTRLTVL.